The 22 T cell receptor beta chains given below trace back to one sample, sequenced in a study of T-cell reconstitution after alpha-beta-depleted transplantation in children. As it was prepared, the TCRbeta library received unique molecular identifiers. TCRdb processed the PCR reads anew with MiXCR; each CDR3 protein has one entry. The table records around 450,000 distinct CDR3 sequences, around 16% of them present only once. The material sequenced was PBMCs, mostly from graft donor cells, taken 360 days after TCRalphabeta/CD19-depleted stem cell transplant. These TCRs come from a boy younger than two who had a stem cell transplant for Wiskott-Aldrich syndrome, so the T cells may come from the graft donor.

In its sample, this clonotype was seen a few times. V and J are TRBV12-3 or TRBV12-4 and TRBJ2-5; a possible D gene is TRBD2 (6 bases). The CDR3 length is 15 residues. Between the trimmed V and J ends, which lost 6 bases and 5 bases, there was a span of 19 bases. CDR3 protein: CASSRRDSEGETQYF. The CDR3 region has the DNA TGTGCCAGCAGCCGCCGGGACTCCGAAGGGGAGACCCAGTACTTC.

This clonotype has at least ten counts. For the CDR3, the DNA is TGCAGTGCCAATTTCATAGGTGGGAACTATGGCTACACCTTC. It translates to CSANFIGGNYGYTF. The chain uses TRBV20-1 and TRBJ1-2; no definite D call. CDR3 length equals 14 residues. Per germline, CDR1 DFQATT and CDR2 SNEGSKA (reference sequence). V was trimmed by 6 bases and J by 2 bases, leaving 16 bases between them.

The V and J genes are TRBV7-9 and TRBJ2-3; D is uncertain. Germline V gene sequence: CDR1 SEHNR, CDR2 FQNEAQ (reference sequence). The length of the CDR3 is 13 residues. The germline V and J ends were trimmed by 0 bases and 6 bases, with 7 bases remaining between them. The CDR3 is CASSLAIVDTQYF. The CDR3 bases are TGTGCCAGCAGCTTAGCGATCGTGGATACGCAGTATTTT.

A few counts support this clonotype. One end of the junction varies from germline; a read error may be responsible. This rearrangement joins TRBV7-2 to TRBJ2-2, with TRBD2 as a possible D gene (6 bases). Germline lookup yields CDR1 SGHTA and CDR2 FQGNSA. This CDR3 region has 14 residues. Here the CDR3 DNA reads TGTGCCACCAGCCGGGGGACGAACACCGGGGAGCTGTTTTTT. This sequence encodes CATSRGTNTGELFF.

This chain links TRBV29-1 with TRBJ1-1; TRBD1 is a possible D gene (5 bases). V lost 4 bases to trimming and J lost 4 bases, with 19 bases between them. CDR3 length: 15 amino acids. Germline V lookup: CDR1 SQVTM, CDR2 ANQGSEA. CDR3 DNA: TGCAGCGTTGTGGCCGACAGACTACAGATCACTGAAGCTTTCTTT. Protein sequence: CSVVADRLQITEAFF.

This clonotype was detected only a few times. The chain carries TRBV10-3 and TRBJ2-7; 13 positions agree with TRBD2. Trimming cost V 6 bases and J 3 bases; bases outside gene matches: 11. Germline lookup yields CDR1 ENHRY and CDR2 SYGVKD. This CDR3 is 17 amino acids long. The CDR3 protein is CAISATSGRRMVYEQYF. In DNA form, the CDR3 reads TGTGCCATCAGCGCGACTAGCGGGAGGCGTATGGTCTACGAGCAGTACTTC.

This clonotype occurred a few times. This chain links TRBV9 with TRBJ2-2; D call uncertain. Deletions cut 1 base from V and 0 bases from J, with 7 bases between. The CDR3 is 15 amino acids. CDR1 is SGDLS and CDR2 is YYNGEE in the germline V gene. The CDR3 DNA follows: TGTGCCAGCAGCGTACAAGTTTCGAACACCGGGGAGCTGTTTTTT. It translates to CASSVQVSNTGELFF.

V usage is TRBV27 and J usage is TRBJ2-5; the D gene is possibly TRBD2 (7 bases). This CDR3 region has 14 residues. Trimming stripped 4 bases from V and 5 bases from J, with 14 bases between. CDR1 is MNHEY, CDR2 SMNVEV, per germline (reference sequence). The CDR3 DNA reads TGTGCCAGCAGTTCGGGGGGCACGGGGGAGACCCAGTACTTC. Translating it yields CASSSGGTGETQYF.

CDR3 in amino acids: CASSESRGWNEKLFF. The CDR3 DNA reads as TGCGCCAGCAGTGAGTCAAGGGGGTGGAATGAAAAACTGTTTTTT. The chain has TRBV10-1 and TRBJ1-4; D is possibly TRBD1 (6 bases). This CDR3 is built from 15 residues. Trimming removed 0 bases at V and 5 bases at J, with 10 bases between. Germline V gene lookup returns CDR1 WNHNN and CDR2 SYGVQD (reference sequence).

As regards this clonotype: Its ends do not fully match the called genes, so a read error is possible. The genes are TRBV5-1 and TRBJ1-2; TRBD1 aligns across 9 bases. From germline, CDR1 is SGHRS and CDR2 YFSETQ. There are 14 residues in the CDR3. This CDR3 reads CASSSGQGNNGYTF. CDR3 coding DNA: TGCGCCAGCAGCTCGGGACAGGGTAACAATGGCTACACCTTC.

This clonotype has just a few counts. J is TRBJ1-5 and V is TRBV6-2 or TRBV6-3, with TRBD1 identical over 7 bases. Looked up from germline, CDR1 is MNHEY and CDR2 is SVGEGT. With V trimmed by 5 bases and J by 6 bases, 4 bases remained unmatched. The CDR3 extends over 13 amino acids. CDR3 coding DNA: TGTGCCAGCAGTAAACAGGGGATTCAGCCCCAGCATTTT. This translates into CASSKQGIQPQHF.

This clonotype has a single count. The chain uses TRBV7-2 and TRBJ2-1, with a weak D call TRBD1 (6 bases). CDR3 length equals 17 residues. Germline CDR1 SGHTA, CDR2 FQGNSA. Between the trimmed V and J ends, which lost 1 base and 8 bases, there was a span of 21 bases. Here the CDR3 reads CASSLVMGHRLRDEQFF. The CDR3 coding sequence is TGTGCCAGCAGCTTAGTGATGGGACATCGACTTAGGGATGAGCAGTTCTTC. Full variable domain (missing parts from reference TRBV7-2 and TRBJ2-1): GAGVSQSPSNKVTEKGKDVELRCDPISGHTALYWYRQSLGQGLEFLIYFQGNSAPDKSGLPSDRFSAERTGGSVSTLTIQRTQQEDSAVYLCASSLVMGHRLRDEQFFGPGTRLTVL.

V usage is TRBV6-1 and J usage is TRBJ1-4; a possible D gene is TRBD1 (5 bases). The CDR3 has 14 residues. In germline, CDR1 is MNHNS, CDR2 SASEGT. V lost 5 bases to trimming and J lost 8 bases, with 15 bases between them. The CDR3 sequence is CASSTGPDKEKLFF. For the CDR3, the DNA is TGTGCCAGCAGTACCGGACCGGACAAGGAAAAACTGTTTTTT.

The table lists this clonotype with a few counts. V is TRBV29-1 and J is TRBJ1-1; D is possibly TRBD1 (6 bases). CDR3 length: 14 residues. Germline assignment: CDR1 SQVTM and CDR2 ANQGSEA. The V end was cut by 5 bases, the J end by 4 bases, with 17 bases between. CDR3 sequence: CSVSGRGGSTEAFF. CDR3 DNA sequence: TGCAGCGTTTCCGGCAGGGGAGGATCCACTGAAGCTTTCTTT.

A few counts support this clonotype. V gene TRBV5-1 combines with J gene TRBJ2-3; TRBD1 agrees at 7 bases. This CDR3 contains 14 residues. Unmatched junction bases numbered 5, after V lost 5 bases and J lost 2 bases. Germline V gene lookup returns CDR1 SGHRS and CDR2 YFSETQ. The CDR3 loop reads CASRRQGPTDTQYF. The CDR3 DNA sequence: TGCGCCAGCAGACGACAGGGACCCACAGATACGCAGTATTTT.

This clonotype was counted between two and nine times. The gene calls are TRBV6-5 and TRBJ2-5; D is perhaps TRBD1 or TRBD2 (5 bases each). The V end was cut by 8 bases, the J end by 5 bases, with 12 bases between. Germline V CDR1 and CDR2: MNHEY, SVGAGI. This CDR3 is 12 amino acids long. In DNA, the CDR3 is TGTGCCAGCGCCCGGTGGGGGGAGACCCAGTACTTC. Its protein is CASARWGETQYF.

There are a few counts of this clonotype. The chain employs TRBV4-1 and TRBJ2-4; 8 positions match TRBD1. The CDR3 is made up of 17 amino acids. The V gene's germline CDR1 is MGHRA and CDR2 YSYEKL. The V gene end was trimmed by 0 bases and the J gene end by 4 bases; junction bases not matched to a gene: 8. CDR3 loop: CASSQDVATGVKNIQYF. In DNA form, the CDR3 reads TGCGCCAGCAGCCAAGATGTGGCGACAGGGGTAAAAAACATTCAGTACTTC.

CDR3 region: CASKDSPAYYEQYF. The CDR3 region has the DNA TGTGCCAGCAAGGACTCCCCGGCTTACTACGAGCAGTACTTC. V gene TRBV12-3 or TRBV12-4 combines with J gene TRBJ2-7; tentative D call: TRBD2 (5 bases). The V end lost 7 bases, the J end lost 3 bases, and 16 bases lay between the germline ends. The CDR3 spans 14 residues.

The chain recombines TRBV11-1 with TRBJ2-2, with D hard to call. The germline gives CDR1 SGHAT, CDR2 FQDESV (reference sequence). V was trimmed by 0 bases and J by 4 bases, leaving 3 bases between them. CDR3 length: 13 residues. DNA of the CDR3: TGTGCCAGCAGCTTAGCAATCACCGGGGAGCTGTTTTTT. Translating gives CASSLAITGELFF.

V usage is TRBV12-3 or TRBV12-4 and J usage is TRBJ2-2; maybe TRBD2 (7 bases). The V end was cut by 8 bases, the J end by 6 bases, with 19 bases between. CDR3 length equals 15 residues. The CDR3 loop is CASSGGGALAGELFF. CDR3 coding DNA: TGTGCCAGCTCTGGGGGGGGGGCGTTGGCCGGGGAGCTGTTTTTT.

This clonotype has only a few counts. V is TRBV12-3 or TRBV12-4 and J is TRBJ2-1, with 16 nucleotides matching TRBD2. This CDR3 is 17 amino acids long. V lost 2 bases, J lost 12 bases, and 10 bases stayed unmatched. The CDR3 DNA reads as TGTGCCAGCAGTTTACGGTTGGGACTAGCGGGAGGGGGGGGGCAGTTCTTC. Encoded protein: CASSLRLGLAGGGGQFF.

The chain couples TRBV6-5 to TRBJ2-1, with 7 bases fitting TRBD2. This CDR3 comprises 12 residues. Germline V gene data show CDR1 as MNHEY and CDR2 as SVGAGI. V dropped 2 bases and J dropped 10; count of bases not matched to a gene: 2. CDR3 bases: TGTGCCAGCAGTTACCTCGGGGGGGAGCAGTTCTTC. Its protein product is CASSYLGGEQFF.